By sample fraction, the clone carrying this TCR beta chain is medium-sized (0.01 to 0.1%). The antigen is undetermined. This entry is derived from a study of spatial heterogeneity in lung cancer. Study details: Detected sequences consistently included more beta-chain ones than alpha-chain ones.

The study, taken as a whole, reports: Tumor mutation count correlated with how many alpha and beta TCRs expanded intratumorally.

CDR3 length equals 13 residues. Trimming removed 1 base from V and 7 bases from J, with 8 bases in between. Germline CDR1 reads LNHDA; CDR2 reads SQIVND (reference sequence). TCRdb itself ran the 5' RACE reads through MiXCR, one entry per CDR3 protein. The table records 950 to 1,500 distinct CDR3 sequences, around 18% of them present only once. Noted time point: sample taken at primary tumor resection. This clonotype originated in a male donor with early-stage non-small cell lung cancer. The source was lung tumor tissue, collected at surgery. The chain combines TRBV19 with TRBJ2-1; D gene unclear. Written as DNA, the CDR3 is TGTGCCAGTAGTATAGCACTTGGGAATGAGCAGTTCTTC. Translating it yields CASSIALGNEQFF.